Shown below are 11 T cell receptor beta chains from a single sample sequenced in a study of CD8 T cells in Susac syndrome. After extraction with the RNeasy kit, roughly 0.5 to 1 ug of the RNA was reverse transcribed using random hexamers. TCRdb re-analysed the immunoSEQ multiplex PCR reads in MiXCR, keeping a single row per CDR3 protein. This sample has 90,000 to 150,000 distinct CDR3 sequences, with less than 95% found just once. Sequencing was performed on CD4+ T cells from PBMCs. The origin of the receptors is a human donor in good health.

V is TRBV7-2 and J is TRBJ2-6, with D tentatively TRBD1 (5 bases). Trimming took 6 bases from V and 0 from J, leaving 9 bases between them. The germline V gene encodes CDR1 SGHTA and CDR2 FQGNSA. The CDR3 totals 15 residues. CDR3 sequence reads: CASRNTGSGANVLTF. CDR3 nucleotide sequence: TGTGCCAGCAGGAATACAGGCTCTGGGGCCAACGTCCTGACTTTC.

This clonotype occurred once. The CDR3 DNA is TGCGCCAGCAGCTTAAGGACAGACTATAATTCACCCCTCCACTTT. It is translated as CASSLRTDYNSPLHF. V gene TRBV5-1 combines with J gene TRBJ1-6; tentatively, D is TRBD1 (6 bases). Germline V CDR1 and CDR2: SGHRS, YFSETQ. Deletions cut 2 bases from V and 3 bases from J, with 9 bases between. The CDR3 runs 15 residues.

This chain joins TRBV7-9 and TRBJ2-7, with 7 bases identical to TRBD1. The CDR3 consists of 14 residues. The germline V gene encodes CDR1 SEHNR and CDR2 FQNEAQ (reference sequence). V dropped 6 bases and J dropped 1; count of bases not matched to a gene: 6. DNA for the CDR3: TGTGCCAGCAGTCTTGCCAGGGGGTCCTACGAGCAGTACTTC. Residues: CASSLARGSYEQYF.

V and J are TRBV18 and TRBJ2-5, with D possibly matching TRBD2 (7 bases). The CDR3 consists of 17 residues. V was clipped by 1 base and J by 1 base, with 16 bases between them. Germline loops: CDR1 KGHSH, CDR2 LQKENI. This CDR3 reads CASSPRGIRGGQETQYF. Written as DNA, the CDR3 is TGTGCCAGCTCACCACGCGGAATAAGGGGGGGCCAAGAGACCCAGTACTTC.

This clonotype was detected only once. The rearrangement joins TRBV6-5 to TRBJ2-5; a weak D match, TRBD2 (6 bases). This CDR3 has 15 amino acids. The germline gives CDR1 MNHEY, CDR2 SVGAGI. V dropped 6 bases and J dropped 4 bases, with 18 bases sitting between them. The CDR3 spells CASSRRRGRSETQYF. The CDR3 DNA reads TGTGCCAGCAGCCGACGGCGGGGCCGTTCAGAGACCCAGTACTTC.

The chain combines TRBV12-3 or TRBV12-4 with TRBJ2-2; D is perhaps TRBD2 (6 bases). Trimming took off 3 bases at V and 0 bases at J, with 23 bases between the two ends. This CDR3 region has 20 residues. The CDR3 region has the DNA TGTGCCAGCAGTTTCCCCGGACTACTCCCTCAAACAACGAACACCGGGGAGCTGTTTTTT. This translates into CASSFPGLLPQTTNTGELFF.

The chain carries TRBV30 and TRBJ2-3; D ambiguous. Germline V gene data show CDR1 as GTSNPN and CDR2 as SVGIG (reference sequence). The CDR3 totals 13 residues. Trimming took off 3 bases at V and 2 bases at J, with 9 bases between the two ends. The CDR3 protein is CAWRPRITDTQYF. For the CDR3, the DNA is TGTGCCTGGAGGCCCAGGATCACAGATACGCAGTATTTT.

The chain uses TRBV27 and TRBJ1-1; 7 positions agree with TRBD1. This CDR3 spans 13 amino acids. V lost 3 bases, J lost 9 bases, and 7 bases stayed unmatched. Germline V gene lookup returns CDR1 MNHEY and CDR2 SMNVEV (reference sequence). CDR3 sequence (DNA): TGTGCCAGCAGTTTCCGACAGGGACCACAAGCTTTCTTT. It translates to CASSFRQGPQAFF.

V gene TRBV5-1 combines with J gene TRBJ1-5; no clear D. The CDR3 is 15 residues long. Trimming took 4 bases from V and 6 from J, leaving 17 bases between them. The V gene's germline CDR1 is SGHRS and CDR2 YFSETQ. The CDR3, as DNA: TGCGCCAGCAGCGCCGAGGGTGACCTCCTTCAGCCCCAGCATTTT. Amino acids: CASSAEGDLLQPQHF.

Only one count was recorded for this clonotype. J is TRBJ2-2 and V is TRBV20-1, with D perhaps TRBD1 (5 bases). Per the germline V gene, CDR1 is DFQATT and CDR2 is SNEGSKA (reference sequence). This CDR3 contains 14 residues. The V gene lost 3 bases and the J gene lost 2 bases, with 10 bases spanning the gap. The CDR3 region is CSASSGANTGELFF. The CDR3 bases are TGCAGTGCTAGTAGTGGGGCAAACACCGGGGAGCTGTTTTTT.

This sequence joins TRBV12-3 or TRBV12-4 and TRBJ2-7; D ambiguous. The CDR3 is made up of 13 amino acids. V lost 1 base and J 4 bases, leaving 8 bases between the germline ends. The CDR3 nucleotides are TGTGCCAGCAGTTTAGGTTCGCCGTACGAGCAGTACTTC. This gives the protein CASSLGSPYEQYF.